This T cell receptor beta chain stems from a study of shared clonotypes between healthy human individuals. General study results and limits: The study generally estimated greater richness for naive than memory subsets. Sharing across several donors was seen in around 5% of naive CD4 clonotypes.

This table comes from immunoSEQ multiplex PCR, and its TCRdb copy is limited to in-frame clones, with some not included. The sample carries 2.3 million or so clones, approximately 95% recorded once. Details on this clone: Its specificity is not known.

Sequences were obtained from naive CD4+ T cells from PBMCs. Indicated subset: CD45RA+ positively selected. This clonotype was obtained from a young man in good health. Some clones in this sample may be carry-over from other donors' samples.

The chain's CDR3 is CASSLGHIYEQYF. The CDR3 region has the DNA TGTGCCAGCAGCTTAGGCCATATTTACGAGCAGTACTTC. J is TRBJ2-7 and V is TRBV11-2, with no clear D. The length of the CDR3 is 13 residues. From germline, CDR1 is SGHAT and CDR2 FQNNGV. The V and J ends lost 1 base and 4 bases respectively, with 8 bases between them.